The TCR beta chain under discussion was sequenced for a study of cytomegalovirus exposure and HLA in healthy donors. Notes on the study in general: In a later analysis, TCR beta V- and J-gene trimming showed a link to a missense DCLRE1C variant.

In regard to this clone: No antigen is known for it.

With 3 bases removed from V and 6 bases from J, the gap between germline ends came to 10 bases. This CDR3 region has 13 residues. Germline CDR1 and CDR2: SGDLS and YYNGEE. In the PCR, 60 Vbeta and 13 Jbeta primers were used. Clones were read by immunoSEQ multiplex PCR, and TCRdb kept only the in-frame ones, dropping some. Of over 200,000 clones listed, roughly 79% are singletons. The sample comprised PBMCs. The chain is built from TRBV9 and TRBJ2-1; tentative D call: TRBD2 (6 bases). The TCR comes from a woman aged 35 to 49 in good health and CMV-seronegative. The DNA for the CDR3 is TGTGCCAGCAGCGGGGGGGTGGGCAATGAGCAGTTCTTC. Encoded protein: CASSGGVGNEQFF.